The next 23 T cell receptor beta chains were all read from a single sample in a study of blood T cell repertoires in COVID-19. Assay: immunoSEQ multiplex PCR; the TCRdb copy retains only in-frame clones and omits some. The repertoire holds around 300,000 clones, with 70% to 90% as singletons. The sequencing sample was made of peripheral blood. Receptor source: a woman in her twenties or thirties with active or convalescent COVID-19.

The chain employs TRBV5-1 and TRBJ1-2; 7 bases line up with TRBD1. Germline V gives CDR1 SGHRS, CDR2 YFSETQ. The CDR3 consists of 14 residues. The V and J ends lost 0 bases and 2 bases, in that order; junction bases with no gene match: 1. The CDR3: CASSLEGQNYGYTF. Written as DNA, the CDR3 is TGCGCCAGCAGCTTGGAGGGACAGAACTATGGCTACACCTTC.

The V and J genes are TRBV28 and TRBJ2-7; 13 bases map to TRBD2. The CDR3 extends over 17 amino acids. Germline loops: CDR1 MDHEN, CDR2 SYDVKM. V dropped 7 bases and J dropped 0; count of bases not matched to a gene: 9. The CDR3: CASKFGTSGDFSYEQYF. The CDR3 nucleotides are TGTGCCAGCAAATTCGGGACTAGCGGGGACTTCTCCTACGAGCAGTACTTC.

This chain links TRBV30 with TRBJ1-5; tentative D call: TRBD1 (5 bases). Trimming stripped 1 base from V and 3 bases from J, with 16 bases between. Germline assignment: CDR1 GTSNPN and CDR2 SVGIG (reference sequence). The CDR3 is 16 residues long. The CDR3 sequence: CAWSGRAGRNNQPQHF. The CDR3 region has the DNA TGTGCCTGGAGTGGCAGGGCGGGAAGAAACAATCAGCCCCAGCATTTT.

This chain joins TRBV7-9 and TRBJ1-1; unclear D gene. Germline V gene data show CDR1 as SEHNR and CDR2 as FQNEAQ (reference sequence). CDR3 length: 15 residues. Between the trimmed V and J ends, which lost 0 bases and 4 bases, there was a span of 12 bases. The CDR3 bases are TGTGCCAGCAGCTTAGCCCTCCCACGGAGCACTGAAGCTTTCTTT. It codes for CASSLALPRSTEAFF. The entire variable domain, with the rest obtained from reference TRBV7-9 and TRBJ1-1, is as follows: DTGVSQNPRHKITKRGQNVTFRCDPISEHNRLYWYRQTLGQGPEFLTYFQNEAQLEKSRLLSDRFSAERPKGSFSTLEIQRTEQGDSAMYLCASSLALPRSTEAFFGQGTRLTVV.

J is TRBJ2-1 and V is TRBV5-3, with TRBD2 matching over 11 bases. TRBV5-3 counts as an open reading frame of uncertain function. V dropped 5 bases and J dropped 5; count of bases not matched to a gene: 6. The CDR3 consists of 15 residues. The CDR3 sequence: CARRKTSGDHNEQFF. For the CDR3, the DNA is TGTGCCAGAAGAAAGACTAGCGGGGATCACAATGAGCAGTTCTTC.

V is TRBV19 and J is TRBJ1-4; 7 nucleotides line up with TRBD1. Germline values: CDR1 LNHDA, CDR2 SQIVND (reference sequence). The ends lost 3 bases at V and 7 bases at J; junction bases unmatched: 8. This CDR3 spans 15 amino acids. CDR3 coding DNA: TGTGCCAGTAGTATTGTAGGGGGCGTAAGTGAAAAACTGTTTTTT. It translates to CASSIVGGVSEKLFF.

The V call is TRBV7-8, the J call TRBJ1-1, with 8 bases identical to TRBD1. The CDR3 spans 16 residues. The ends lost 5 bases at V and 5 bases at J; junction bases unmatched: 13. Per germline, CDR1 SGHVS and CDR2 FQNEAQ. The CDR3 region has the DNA TGTGCCAGCAGCCCTTTCCGGACAGGGCTGGGGACTGAAGCTTTCTTT. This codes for CASSPFRTGLGTEAFF. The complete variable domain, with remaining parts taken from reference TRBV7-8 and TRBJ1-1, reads GAGVSQSPRYKVAKRGQDVALRCDPISGHVSLFWYQQALGQGPEFLTYFQNEAQLDKSGLPSDRFFAERPEGSVSTLKIQRTQQEDSAVYLCASSPFRTGLGTEAFFGQGTRLTVV.

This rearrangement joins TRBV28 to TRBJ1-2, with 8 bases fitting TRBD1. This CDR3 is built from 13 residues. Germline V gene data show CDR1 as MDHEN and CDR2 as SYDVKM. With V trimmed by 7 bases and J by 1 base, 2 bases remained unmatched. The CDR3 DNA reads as TGTGCCAGCACCGACAGGGGTAACTATGGCTACACCTTC. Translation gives CASTDRGNYGYTF.

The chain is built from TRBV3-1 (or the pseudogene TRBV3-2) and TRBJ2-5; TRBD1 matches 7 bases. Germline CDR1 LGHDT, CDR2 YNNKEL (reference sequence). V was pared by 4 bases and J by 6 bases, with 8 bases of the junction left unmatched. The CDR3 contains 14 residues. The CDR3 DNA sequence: TGTGCCAGCAGCCGCCAGACAGGGTTGAAGACCCAGTACTTC. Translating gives CASSRQTGLKTQYF.

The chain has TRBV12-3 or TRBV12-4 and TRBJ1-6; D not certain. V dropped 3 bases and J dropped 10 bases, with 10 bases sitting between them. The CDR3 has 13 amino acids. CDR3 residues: CASSFGEESPLHF. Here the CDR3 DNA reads TGTGCCAGCAGTTTCGGGGAGGAATCACCCCTCCACTTT.

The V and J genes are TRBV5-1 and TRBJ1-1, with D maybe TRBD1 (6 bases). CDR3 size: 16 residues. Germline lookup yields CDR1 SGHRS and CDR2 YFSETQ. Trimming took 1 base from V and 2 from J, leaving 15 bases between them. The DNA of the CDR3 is TGCGCCAGCAGCTTGACTCAGGGGATGGGTAACACTGAAGCTTTCTTT. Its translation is CASSLTQGMGNTEAFF. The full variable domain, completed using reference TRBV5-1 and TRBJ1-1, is KAGVTQTPRYLIKTRGQQVTLSCSPISGHRSVSWYQQTPGQGLQFLFEYFSETQRNKGNFPGRFSGRQFSNSRSEMNVSTLELGDSALYLCASSLTQGMGNTEAFFGQGTRLTVV.

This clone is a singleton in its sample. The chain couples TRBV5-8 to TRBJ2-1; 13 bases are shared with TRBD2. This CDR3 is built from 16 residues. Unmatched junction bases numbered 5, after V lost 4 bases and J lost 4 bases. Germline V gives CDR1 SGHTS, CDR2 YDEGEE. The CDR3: CASSVGTSGEYNEQFF. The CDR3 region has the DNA TGTGCCAGCAGCGTAGGGACTAGCGGGGAATACAATGAGCAGTTCTTC.

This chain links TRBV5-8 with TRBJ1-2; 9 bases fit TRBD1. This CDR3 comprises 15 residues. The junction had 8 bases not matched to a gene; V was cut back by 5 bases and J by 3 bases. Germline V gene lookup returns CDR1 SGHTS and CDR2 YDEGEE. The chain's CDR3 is CASSPTGGAYYGYTF. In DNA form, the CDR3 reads TGTGCCAGCAGTCCAACAGGGGGCGCGTACTATGGCTACACCTTC.

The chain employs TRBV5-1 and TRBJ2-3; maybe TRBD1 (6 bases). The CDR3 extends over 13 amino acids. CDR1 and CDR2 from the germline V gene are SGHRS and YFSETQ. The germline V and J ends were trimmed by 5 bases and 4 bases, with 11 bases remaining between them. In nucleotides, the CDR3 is TGCGCCAGCAGTTCAGGGGCGGCAGATACGCAGTATTTT. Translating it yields CASSSGAADTQYF.

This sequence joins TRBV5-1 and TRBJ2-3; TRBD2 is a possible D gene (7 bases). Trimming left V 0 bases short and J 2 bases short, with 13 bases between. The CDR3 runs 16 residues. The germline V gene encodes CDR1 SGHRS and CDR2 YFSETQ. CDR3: CASSLGFGGPTDTQYF. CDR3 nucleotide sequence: TGCGCCAGCAGCTTGGGTTTCGGGGGGCCCACAGATACGCAGTATTTT.

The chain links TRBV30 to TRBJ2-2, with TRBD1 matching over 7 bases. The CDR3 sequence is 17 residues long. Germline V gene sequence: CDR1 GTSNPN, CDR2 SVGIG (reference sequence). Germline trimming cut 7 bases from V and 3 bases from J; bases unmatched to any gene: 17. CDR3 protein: CASTRQGKVSDTGELFF. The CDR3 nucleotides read TGTGCCTCTACCCGACAGGGTAAAGTAAGTGACACCGGGGAGCTGTTTTTT.

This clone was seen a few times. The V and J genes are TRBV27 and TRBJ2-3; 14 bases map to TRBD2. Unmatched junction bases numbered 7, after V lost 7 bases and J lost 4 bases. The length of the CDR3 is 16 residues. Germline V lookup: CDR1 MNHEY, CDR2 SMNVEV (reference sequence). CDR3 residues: CASTRLAGGMADTQYF. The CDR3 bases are TGTGCCAGCACCAGACTAGCGGGGGGGATGGCAGATACGCAGTATTTT.

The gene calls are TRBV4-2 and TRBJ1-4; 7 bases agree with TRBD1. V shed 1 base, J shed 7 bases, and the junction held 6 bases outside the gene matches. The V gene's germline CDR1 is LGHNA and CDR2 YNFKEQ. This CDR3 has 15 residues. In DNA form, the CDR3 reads TGTGCCAGCAGCCAAGTAGACAGGGACTCTGAAAAACTGTTTTTT. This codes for CASSQVDRDSEKLFF.

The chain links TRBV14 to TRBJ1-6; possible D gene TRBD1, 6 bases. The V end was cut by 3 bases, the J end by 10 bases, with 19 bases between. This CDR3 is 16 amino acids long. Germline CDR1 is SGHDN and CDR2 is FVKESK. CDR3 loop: CASSHRAGGGGSPLHF. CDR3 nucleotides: TGTGCCAGCAGCCACAGAGCGGGAGGGGGTGGCTCACCCCTCCACTTT.

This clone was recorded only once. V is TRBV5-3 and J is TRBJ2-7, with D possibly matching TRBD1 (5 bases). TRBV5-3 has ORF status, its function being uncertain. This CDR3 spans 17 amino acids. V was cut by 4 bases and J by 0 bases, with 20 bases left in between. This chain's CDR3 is CARSPPTTARSSYEQYF. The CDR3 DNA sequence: TGTGCCAGAAGCCCCCCAACGACAGCGAGAAGCTCCTACGAGCAGTACTTC.

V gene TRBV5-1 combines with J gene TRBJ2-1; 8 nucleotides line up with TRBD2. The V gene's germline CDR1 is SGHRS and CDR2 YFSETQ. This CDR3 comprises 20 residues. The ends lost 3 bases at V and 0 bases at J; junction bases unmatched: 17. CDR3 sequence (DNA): TGCGCCAGCAGCTCCCTTTCCGGGGGGGGCGCGGGTGGCTCCTACAATGAGCAGTTCTTC. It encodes CASSSLSGGGAGGSYNEQFF.

CDR3 sequence reads: CASSSPGTGFSYEQYF. For the CDR3, the DNA is TGTGCCAGCAGTTCGCCCGGGACAGGGTTCTCCTACGAGCAGTACTTC. The chain recombines TRBV7-8 with TRBJ2-7; 9 bases match TRBD1. The germline V gene encodes CDR1 SGHVS and CDR2 FQNEAQ. The length of the CDR3 is 16 residues. V trimming: 6 bases; J trimming: 0 bases; junction bases outside the gene matches: 9.

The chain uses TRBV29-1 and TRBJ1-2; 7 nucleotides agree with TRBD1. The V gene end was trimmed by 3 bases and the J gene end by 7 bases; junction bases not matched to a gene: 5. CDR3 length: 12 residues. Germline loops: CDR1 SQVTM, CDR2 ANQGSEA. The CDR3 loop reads CSVETGMIGYTF. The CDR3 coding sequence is TGCAGCGTTGAGACAGGGATGATTGGCTACACCTTC.